The 16 T cell receptor beta chains presented below share a single source sample, sequenced in a study of patients and donors after allogeneic stem cell transplantation. TCRdb reprocessed the RT-PCR reads with MiXCR, giving one entry per CDR3 protein. The top ten clones hold roughly 12% of a sample with 200,000 to 250,000 distinct CDR3 sequences, 11% to 15% of them seen once. Sequencing input: blood, either unsorted or a sorted T cell fraction (not recorded which). These receptors were collected from a human donor who was either an allogeneic HSCT recipient or a stem cell or donor lymphocyte infusion donor (not recorded which). It is not recorded whose cells these are; they may come from a transplant donor.

Ten or more counts support this clonotype. DNA of the CDR3: TGCGCCAGCAGCTTGAGGGGGAGCACAGATACGCAGTATTTT. Its translation: CASSLRGSTDTQYF. The genes are TRBV5-1 and TRBJ2-3, with D perhaps matching TRBD1 (6 bases). There are 14 residues in the CDR3. Germline-derived CDR1 and CDR2 are SGHRS and YFSETQ. V was cut by 1 base and J by 0 bases, with 6 bases left in between. Combining the CDR3 with reference TRBV5-1 and TRBJ2-3 gives the whole variable domain KAGVTQTPRYLIKTRGQQVTLSCSPISGHRSVSWYQQTPGQGLQFLFEYFSETQRNKGNFPGRFSGRQFSNSRSEMNVSTLELGDSALYLCASSLRGSTDTQYFGPGTRLTVL.

V and J are TRBV5-4 and TRBJ1-5; no firm D call. This CDR3 has 13 amino acids. The germline V gene encodes CDR1 SGHNT and CDR2 YYREEE (reference sequence). V shed 4 bases and J shed 3 bases, with 8 bases lying between them. The chain's CDR3 is CASSQEPNQPQHF. The CDR3 nucleotides are TGTGCCAGCAGCCAGGAACCCAATCAGCCCCAGCATTTT. The full variable domain, its missing parts supplied by reference TRBV5-4 and TRBJ1-5, is ETGVTQSPTHLIKTRGQQVTLRCSSQSGHNTVSWYQQALGQGPQFIFQYYREEENGRGNFPPRFSGLQFPNYSSELNVNALELDDSALYLCASSQEPNQPQHFGDGTRLSIL.

This clonotype has ten or more counts. V gene TRBV4-3 combines with J gene TRBJ2-2, with 9 bases that match TRBD1. Trimming at V came to 0 bases and at J to 9 bases, leaving 8 bases not matched to a gene. CDR3 length: 16 amino acids. Germline-derived CDR1 and CDR2 are LGHNA and YSLEER. The CDR3 nucleotides read TGCGCCAGCAGCCAAGATATGACAGGGGGTGACAGGGAGCTGTTTTTT. Its translation: CASSQDMTGGDRELFF.

The V call is TRBV11-2, the J call TRBJ1-2; weak D call: TRBD1 (6 bases). CDR3 length: 14 amino acids. The V end lost 3 bases, the J end lost 2 bases, and 10 bases lay between the germline ends. Germline V lookup: CDR1 SGHAT, CDR2 FQNNGV. CDR3 loop: CASSLTGKNYGYTF. CDR3 DNA: TGTGCCAGCAGCTTGACAGGAAAAAACTATGGCTACACCTTC.

The V gene is TRBV25-1, the J gene TRBJ1-1; D gene ambiguous. Germline V CDR1 and CDR2: MGHDK, SYGVNS. The CDR3 loop spans 19 amino acids. The ends were cut back, 1 base at V and 4 bases at J, with 25 bases in the middle. CDR3: CASSEFPSQQPGSGTEAFF. Written as DNA, the CDR3 is TGTGCCAGCAGTGAATTCCCCTCCCAACAGCCAGGCTCGGGCACTGAAGCTTTCTTT.

The chain joins TRBV2 to TRBJ2-1, with 7 positions matching TRBD1. Germline assignment: CDR1 SNHLY and CDR2 FYNNEI. This CDR3 contains 11 residues. The V gene end was trimmed by 4 bases and the J gene end by 13 bases; junction bases not matched to a gene: 4. The CDR3 spells CASSVGQIQFF. The CDR3 DNA follows: TGTGCCAGCAGTGTGGGACAGATACAGTTCTTC.

The rearrangement links TRBV5-1 to TRBJ1-3; a possible D gene is TRBD1 (5 bases). The CDR3 loop spans 16 amino acids. CDR1 is SGHRS, CDR2 YFSETQ, per germline. V was pared by 1 base and J by 1 base, with 12 bases between. CDR3 in amino acids: CASSLPRGPSGNTIYF. CDR3 bases: TGCGCCAGCAGCTTGCCCCGGGGACCTTCTGGAAACACCATATATTTT. Looking up the rest from reference TRBV5-1 and TRBJ1-3 gives the full variable domain: KAGVTQTPRYLIKTRGQQVTLSCSPISGHRSVSWYQQTPGQGLQFLFEYFSETQRNKGNFPGRFSGRQFSNSRSEMNVSTLELGDSALYLCASSLPRGPSGNTIYFGEGSWLTVV.

In its sample, this clonotype was seen a few times. The chain is built from TRBV2 and TRBJ1-5, with D possibly being TRBD1 (5 bases). V was pared by 1 base and J by 0 bases, with 7 bases between. Germline V lookup: CDR1 SNHLY, CDR2 FYNNEI. The CDR3 is 15 residues long. This CDR3 is CASSEGGYSNQPQHF. In DNA form, the CDR3 reads TGTGCCAGCAGTGAAGGGGGCTATAGCAATCAGCCCCAGCATTTT.

This clonotype showed up just a few times. The rearrangement joins TRBV6-2 or TRBV6-3 to TRBJ2-1; 13 bases line up with TRBD2. The CDR3 runs 16 residues. The trim removed 6 bases at V and 3 bases at J, leaving 5 bases unmatched. Germline V lookup: CDR1 MNHEY, CDR2 SVGEGT. The CDR3 sequence: CASSRLAGGYYNEQFF. The CDR3 bases are TGTGCCAGCAGCCGACTAGCGGGGGGCTACTACAATGAGCAGTTCTTC.

This clonotype appeared a few times. J is TRBJ2-3 and V is TRBV7-3, with TRBD1 as a possible D gene (5 bases). Between the trimmed V and J ends, which lost 3 bases and 5 bases, there was a span of 9 bases. Germline loops: CDR1 SGHTA, CDR2 FQGTGA. CDR3 length: 13 residues. CDR3 protein: CASSFSGKDTQYF. DNA for the CDR3: TGTGCCAGCAGCTTCTCAGGGAAAGATACGCAGTATTTT. Using reference TRBV7-3 and TRBJ2-3 for the parts outside the CDR3, the full variable domain is GAGVSQTPSNKVTEKGKYVELRCDPISGHTALYWYRQSLGQGPEFLIYFQGTGAADDSGLPNDRFFAVRPEGSVSTLKIQRTERGDSAVYLCASSFSGKDTQYFGPGTRLTVL.

As concerns this clonotype: Lacking the conserved final phenylalanine or tryptophan, this CDR3 likely reflects a read error. This rearrangement joins TRBV2 to TRBJ2-7; a weak D match, TRBD1 (5 bases). Germline V gene lookup returns CDR1 SNHLY and CDR2 FYNNEI. Trimming stripped 6 bases from V and 6 bases from J, with 18 bases between. This CDR3 has 14 residues. The DNA of the CDR3 is TGTGCCAGCAGAGCGACAGTTGTAAAGGGCGAGCAGTACCTC. It encodes CASRATVVKGEQYL.

This clonotype has a handful of counts. This chain joins TRBV5-1 and TRBJ1-2, with 7 bases lining up with TRBD1. The CDR3 sequence is 14 residues long. Trimming at V came to 3 bases and at J to 8 bases, leaving 10 bases not matched to a gene. Germline loops: CDR1 SGHRS, CDR2 YFSETQ. CDR3 in amino acids: CASSSAPTGWGYTF. The CDR3 DNA reads as TGCGCCAGCAGCTCGGCACCGACAGGGTGGGGCTACACCTTC.

This clonotype has ten or more counts. This chain links TRBV5-1 with TRBJ2-7; no clear D gene. Trimming took off 0 bases at V and 5 bases at J, with 12 bases between the two ends. In germline, CDR1 is SGHRS, CDR2 YFSETQ. The length of the CDR3 is 14 residues. CDR3 in DNA: TGCGCCAGCAGCTTGGGGGGTGAGTTCGACGAGCAGTACTTC. It specifies CASSLGGEFDEQYF.

The chain joins TRBV6-6 to TRBJ1-2, with D uncertain. The CDR3 loop spans 13 amino acids. Germline-derived CDR1 and CDR2 are MNHNY and SVGAGI (reference sequence). Trimming left V 3 bases short and J 7 bases short, with 12 bases between. The CDR3 nucleotides are TGTGCCAGCAGTTATTATACCGGAGGTGGCTACACCTTC. Translating gives CASSYYTGGGYTF.

The chain uses TRBV7-9 and TRBJ2-1; 7 nucleotides match TRBD2. The junction had 4 bases not matched to a gene; V was cut back by 5 bases and J by 6 bases. Per germline, CDR1 SEHNR and CDR2 FQNEAQ (reference sequence). This CDR3 spans 13 amino acids. The CDR3 region is CASSAPGGNEQFF. The DNA of the CDR3 is TGTGCCAGCAGCGCTCCGGGGGGCAATGAGCAGTTCTTC.

This clonotype was seen more than once but under ten times. This rearrangement joins TRBV12-3 or TRBV12-4 to TRBJ1-5; 7 positions agree with TRBD1. The CDR3 has 17 residues. The V gene end was trimmed by 1 base and the J gene end by 3 bases; junction bases not matched to a gene: 9. The CDR3 sequence: CASSLELGGEDNQPQHF. The CDR3 DNA reads TGTGCCAGCAGTTTAGAATTAGGGGGCGAGGACAATCAGCCCCAGCATTTT.